This TCR beta chain was obtained from a study of blood T cell repertoires in COVID-19. Study overall: Material from acute and convalescent COVID-19 was sourced from the United States, Italy and Spain. Sources were T cells, B-cell-depleted T cells, or PBMCs; the material itself was cDNA or gDNA.

A note on this clone: Different DNA sequences within this sample yield the same CDR3.

The germline V gene encodes CDR1 SGHTA and CDR2 FQGNSA. The J segment lost 4 bases and the V segment lost 5 bases, leaving 5 bases of the junction unmatched. The CDR3 extends over 14 amino acids. Original handling: Reference gene primer amplification in the assay estimated nucleated cell counts. Sequencing used immunoSEQ multiplex PCR; TCRdb keeps in-frame clones, though not all of them. V and J calls and clone size are copied from that table; D and trimming were computed from the DNA. The sample shows under 250,000 clones, approximately 86% of them seen only once. V gene TRBV7-2 combines with J gene TRBJ1-2; 9 bases fit TRBD1. This clonotype was obtained from a man older than 75 with acute or convalescent COVID-19. The specimen sequenced was peripheral blood. The CDR3 region has the DNA TGTGCCAGCAGCCCGGGACAGGGCGTCTATGGCTACACCTTC. As protein: CASSPGQGVYGYTF.